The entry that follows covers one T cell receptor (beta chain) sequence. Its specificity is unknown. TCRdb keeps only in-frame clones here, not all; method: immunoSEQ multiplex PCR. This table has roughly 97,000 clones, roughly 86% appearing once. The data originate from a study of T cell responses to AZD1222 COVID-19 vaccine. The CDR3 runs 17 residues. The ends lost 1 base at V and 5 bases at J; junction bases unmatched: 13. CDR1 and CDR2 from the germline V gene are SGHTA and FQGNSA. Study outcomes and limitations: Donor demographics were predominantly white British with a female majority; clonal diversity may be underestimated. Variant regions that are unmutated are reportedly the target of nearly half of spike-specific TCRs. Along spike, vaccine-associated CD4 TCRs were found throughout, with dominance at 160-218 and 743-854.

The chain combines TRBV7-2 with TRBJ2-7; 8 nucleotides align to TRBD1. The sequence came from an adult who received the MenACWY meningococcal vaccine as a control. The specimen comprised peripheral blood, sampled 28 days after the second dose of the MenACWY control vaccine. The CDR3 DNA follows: TGTGCCAGCAGCTTAGGGTCGGCGACAGGGGCTACAAACGAGCAGTACTTC. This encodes CASSLGSATGATNEQYF.